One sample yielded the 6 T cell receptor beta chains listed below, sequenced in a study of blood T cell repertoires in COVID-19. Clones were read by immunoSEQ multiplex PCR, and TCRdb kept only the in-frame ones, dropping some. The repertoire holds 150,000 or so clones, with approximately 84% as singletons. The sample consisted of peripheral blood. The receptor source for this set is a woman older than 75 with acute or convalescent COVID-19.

CDR3 DNA sequence: TGCGCCAGCAGTCGAAACACAATCACAGATACGCAGTATTTT. Protein: CASSRNTITDTQYF. This chain links TRBV10-1 with TRBJ2-3; the D is unclear. Germline V gene sequence: CDR1 WNHNN, CDR2 SYGVQD (reference sequence). The CDR3 sequence is 14 residues long. Trimming stripped 5 bases from V and 2 bases from J, with 11 bases between.

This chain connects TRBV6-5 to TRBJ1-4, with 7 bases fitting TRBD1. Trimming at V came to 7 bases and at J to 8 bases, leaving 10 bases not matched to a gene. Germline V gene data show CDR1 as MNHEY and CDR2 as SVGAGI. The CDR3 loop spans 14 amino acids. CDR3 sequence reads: CASKRGGLGEKLFF. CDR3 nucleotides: TGTGCCAGCAAACGAGGGGGCCTTGGGGAAAAACTGTTTTTT.

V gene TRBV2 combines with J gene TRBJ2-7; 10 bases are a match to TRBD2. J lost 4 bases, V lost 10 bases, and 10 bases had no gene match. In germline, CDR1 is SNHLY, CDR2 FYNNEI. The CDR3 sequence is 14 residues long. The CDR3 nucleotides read TGTGCCACGACACTAGCGGGACTAAAGTACGAGCAGTACTTC. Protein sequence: CATTLAGLKYEQYF.

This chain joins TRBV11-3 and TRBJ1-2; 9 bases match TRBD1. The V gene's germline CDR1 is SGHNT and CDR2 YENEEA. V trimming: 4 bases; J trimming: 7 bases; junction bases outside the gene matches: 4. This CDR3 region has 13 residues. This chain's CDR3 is CASSSTGGFGYTF. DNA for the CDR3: TGTGCCAGCAGCTCAACAGGGGGCTTTGGCTACACCTTC.

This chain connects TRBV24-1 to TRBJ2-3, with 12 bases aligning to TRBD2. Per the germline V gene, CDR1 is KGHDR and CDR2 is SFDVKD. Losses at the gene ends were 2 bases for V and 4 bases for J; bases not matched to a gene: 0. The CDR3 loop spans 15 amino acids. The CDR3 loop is CATSDSSGRADTQYF. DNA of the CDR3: TGTGCCACCAGTGATTCTAGCGGGAGGGCAGATACGCAGTATTTT.

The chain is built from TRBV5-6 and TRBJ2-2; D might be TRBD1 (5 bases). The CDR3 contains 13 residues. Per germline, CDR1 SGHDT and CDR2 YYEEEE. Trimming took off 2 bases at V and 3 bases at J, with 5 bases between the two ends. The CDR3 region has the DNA TGTGCCAGCAGCTTACAGGACACCGGGGAGCTGTTTTTT. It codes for CASSLQDTGELFF.